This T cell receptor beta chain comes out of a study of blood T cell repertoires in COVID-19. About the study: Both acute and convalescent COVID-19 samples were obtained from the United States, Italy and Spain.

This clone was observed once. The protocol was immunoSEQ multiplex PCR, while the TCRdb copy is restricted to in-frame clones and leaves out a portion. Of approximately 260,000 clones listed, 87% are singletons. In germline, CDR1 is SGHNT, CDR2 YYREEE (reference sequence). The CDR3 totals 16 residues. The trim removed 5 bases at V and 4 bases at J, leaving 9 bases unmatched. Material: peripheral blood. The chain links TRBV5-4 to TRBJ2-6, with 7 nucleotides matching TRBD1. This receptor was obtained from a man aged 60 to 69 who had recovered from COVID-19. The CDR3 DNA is TGTGCCAGCAGACCGGGACAGATATCCGGGGCCAACGTCCTGACTTTC. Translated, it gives CASRPGQISGANVLTF.